The clone carrying this T cell receptor beta chain has at least ten counts. The data originate from a study of beta chain features in type 1 diabetes. Every isolated RNA sample was fully reverse transcribed, so sequencing captured expressed TCRB transcripts. Naive, central memory and regulatory T cell samples averaged about 3.4 million reads. This table comes from immunoSEQ multiplex PCR, and its TCRdb copy is limited to in-frame clones, with some not included. This sample yields more than 150,000 clones, of which 10% to 15% are seen a single time; roughly 0.56% belongs to the top ten. Between the trimmed V and J ends, which lost 0 bases and 5 bases, there was a span of 10 bases. Germline CDR1 MNHEY, CDR2 SVGAGI. This CDR3 region has 14 residues.

This chain connects TRBV6-5 to TRBJ1-1; D is undetermined. This receptor was taken from a woman aged 18 to 35 in good health. The sequenced sample consisted of central memory CD4+ T cells from blood. Written as DNA, the CDR3 is TGTGCCAGCAGTTACTCGCTCGTCCTAACTGAAGCTTTCTTT. Its protein product is CASSYSLVLTEAFF.